Presented here are 32 T cell receptor beta chains from one specimen sequenced in a study of shared clonotypes between healthy human individuals. The naive CD8 fraction comprised CD45RO-negative cells positively selected for CCR7 and excluded terminally differentiated effector memory CD45RA+ cells. Generated by immunoSEQ multiplex PCR, the TCRdb table keeps only in-frame clones and is missing some. The sample holds about 2.2 million clones, just over 90% seen once. The sequenced sample consisted of naive CD8+ T cells from PBMCs. Source of these receptors: a young man in good health. Some clones in this sample may be carry-over from other donors' samples.

This clone was observed a few times. This chain connects TRBV9 to TRBJ2-1; TRBD1 might be the D (5 bases). This CDR3 spans 12 amino acids. V gave up 3 bases and J gave up 8 bases, with 9 bases separating them. In germline, CDR1 is SGDLS, CDR2 YYNGEE. In nucleotides, the CDR3 is TGTGCCAGCAGCGGGCCACAGGATGAGCAGTTCTTC. It yields the protein CASSGPQDEQFF.

The chain links TRBV6-1 to TRBJ2-7; D tentatively reads TRBD1 or TRBD2 (5 bases each). The CDR3 sequence is 18 residues long. V lost 0 bases to trimming and J lost 1 base, with 19 bases between them. From germline, CDR1 is MNHNS and CDR2 SASEGT. The CDR3 loop is CASSEARLGESWSYEQYF. For the CDR3, the DNA is TGTGCCAGCAGTGAAGCGAGGCTGGGGGAAAGTTGGTCCTACGAGCAGTACTTC.

The chain carries TRBV28 and TRBJ1-2, with 7 bases that match TRBD1. The V segment lost 5 bases and the J segment 3 bases; nucleotides outside the gene matches: 9. Germline lookup yields CDR1 MDHEN and CDR2 SYDVKM. This CDR3 has 15 residues. The CDR3 region is CASSLLSGGYYGYTF. Here the CDR3 DNA reads TGTGCCAGCAGTCTGTTGTCAGGGGGTTACTATGGCTACACCTTC.

This sequence joins TRBV5-1 and TRBJ2-1, with 9 bases that match TRBD1. The CDR3 is made up of 12 amino acids. The germline gives CDR1 SGHRS, CDR2 YFSETQ. V was clipped by 0 bases and J by 14 bases; unmatched bases: 3. DNA of the CDR3: TGCGCCAGCAGCTTGGAGGGACAGGGAAAGTTCTTC. Amino acids: CASSLEGQGKFF.

The V gene is TRBV5-1, the J gene TRBJ2-1, with 7 bases fitting TRBD1. The CDR3 length is 16 residues. V lost 1 base to trimming and J lost 0 bases; unmatched junction nucleotides: 4. Germline V gene lookup returns CDR1 SGHRS and CDR2 YFSETQ. The CDR3: CASSLTGASSYNEQFF. The CDR3 coding sequence is TGCGCCAGCAGCTTGACAGGGGCCAGCTCCTACAATGAGCAGTTCTTC.

The chain is built from TRBV5-1 and TRBJ1-5; TRBD1 matches 8 bases. This CDR3 spans 14 amino acids. V lost 4 bases, J lost 2 bases, and 2 bases stayed unmatched. Germline CDR1 is SGHRS and CDR2 is YFSETQ. The CDR3 here is CASSQTGGNQPQHF. Written as DNA, the CDR3 is TGCGCCAGCAGCCAGACAGGGGGCAATCAGCCCCAGCATTTT.

This clone was recorded once. V is TRBV19 and J is TRBJ1-5; TRBD1 might be the D (6 bases). V lost 5 bases and J lost 7, with 15 bases in between. The CDR3 totals 14 residues. Germline lookup yields CDR1 LNHDA and CDR2 SQIVND (reference sequence). CDR3 DNA: TGTGCCAGTAGTGCTTTCGGGGGCGGACAGCCCCAGCATTTT. It specifies CASSAFGGGQPQHF.

The chain combines TRBV14 with TRBJ2-7; D remains unclear. Germline V gene lookup returns CDR1 SGHDN and CDR2 FVKESK. V dropped 4 bases and J dropped 4 bases, with 8 bases sitting between them. The CDR3 sequence is 12 residues long. CDR3: CASSLFYYEQYF. The CDR3 DNA sequence: TGTGCCAGCAGCCTGTTCTATTACGAGCAGTACTTC.

The chain carries TRBV10-2 and TRBJ2-7, with 9 bases that match TRBD2. The trim removed 6 bases at V and 6 bases at J, leaving 9 bases unmatched. Germline V lookup: CDR1 WSHSY, CDR2 SAAADI. The CDR3 contains 14 residues. The chain's CDR3 is CASSPSGMSAEQYF. DNA of the CDR3: TGCGCCAGCAGCCCTAGCGGGATGAGCGCCGAGCAGTACTTC.

The CDR3 coding sequence is TGTGCCACCCTGGGGACAACGCAAGAGACCCAGTACTTC. Its translation is CATLGTTQETQYF. This chain joins TRBV2 and TRBJ2-5; the D gene is possibly TRBD1 (6 bases). The germline V gene encodes CDR1 SNHLY and CDR2 FYNNEI. The CDR3 covers 13 residues. V was clipped by 10 bases and J by 2 bases, with 14 bases between them.

In the case of this clone: Given a much more abundant clone one base away, this may be a read error. The genes are TRBV7-8 and TRBJ2-2; D gene uncertain. Germline V gene sequence: CDR1 SGHVS, CDR2 FQNEAQ. The CDR3 is 12 amino acids. Trimming pared 5 bases from V and 1 base from J, leaving 2 bases between. The CDR3 nucleotides read TGTGCCAGCAGCCGGAACACCGGGGAGCTGTTTTTT. This codes for CASSRNTGELFF.

The chain recombines TRBV6-6 with TRBJ1-2; D might be TRBD1 (5 bases). Trimming took 6 bases from V and 3 from J, leaving 11 bases between them. Germline V gene sequence: CDR1 MNHNY, CDR2 SVGAGI (reference sequence). The CDR3 spans 13 residues. The CDR3 nucleotides are TGTGCCAGCAGCTCAGACAGATACTATGGCTACACCTTC. Translation: CASSSDRYYGYTF.

V usage is TRBV13 and J usage is TRBJ2-1; 7 bases agree with TRBD2. After removal of 4 bases from V and 4 bases from J, the junction contained 10 bases not matched to a gene. The CDR3 loop spans 16 amino acids. Germline loops: CDR1 PRHDT, CDR2 FYEKMQ (reference sequence). The CDR3 DNA is TGTGCCAGCAGCTCCCGTGGGGGGGAGGATTACAATGAGCAGTTCTTC. This gives the protein CASSSRGGEDYNEQFF.

The chain couples TRBV4-1 to TRBJ1-5; 7 positions match TRBD1. Trimming took 6 bases from V and 2 from J; bases not matched to a gene: 4. The germline gives CDR1 MGHRA, CDR2 YSYEKL. The CDR3 length is 14 residues. CDR3: CASRITGGNQPQHF. The CDR3 DNA is TGCGCCAGCAGGATAACAGGGGGCAATCAGCCCCAGCATTTT.

The V call is TRBV28, the J call TRBJ1-1; D ambiguous. The CDR3 loop spans 11 amino acids. CDR1 MDHEN and CDR2 SYDVKM come from the germline V gene. The germline V and J ends were trimmed by 8 bases and 4 bases, with 8 bases remaining between them. CDR3 coding DNA: TGTGCCAGCGAGGCGGGCACTGAAGCTTTCTTT. Protein product: CASEAGTEAFF.

V and J are TRBV7-9 and TRBJ2-1; the match to TRBD1 covers 7 bases. The CDR3 totals 15 residues. The germline CDR1 and CDR2 sequences are SEHNR and FQNEAQ (reference sequence). J was trimmed by 5 bases and V by 6 bases; bases with no gene match: 10. In nucleotides, the CDR3 is TGTGCCAGCAGTACACCGGGACAGATAAACAATGAGCAGTTCTTC. It translates to CASSTPGQINNEQFF.

The rearrangement joins TRBV9 to TRBJ2-2; D is unresolved. Trimming took 1 base from V and 7 from J, leaving 5 bases between them. The CDR3 sequence is 12 residues long. The V gene's germline CDR1 is SGDLS and CDR2 YYNGEE. CDR3 loop: CASSVRGGELFF. The CDR3, as DNA: TGTGCCAGCAGCGTACGAGGCGGGGAGCTGTTTTTT. Full variable domain (missing parts from reference TRBV9 and TRBJ2-2): DSGVTQTPKHLITATGQRVTLRCSPRSGDLSVYWYQQSLDQGLQFLIQYYNGEERAKGNILERFSAQQFPDLHSELNLSSLELGDSALYFCASSVRGGELFFGEGSRLTVL.

The chain links TRBV7-2 to TRBJ2-7; 10 bases align to TRBD2. Germline V gene sequence: CDR1 SGHTA, CDR2 FQGNSA. V lost 1 base and J lost 3; bases outside the gene matches: 9. The CDR3 extends over 17 amino acids. The CDR3 loop reads CASSLEKLGLASYEQYF. DNA of the CDR3: TGTGCCAGCAGCTTAGAGAAGCTGGGACTAGCGAGCTACGAGCAGTACTTC. The full variable domain, in which reference TRBV7-2 and TRBJ2-7 provide the parts outside the CDR3, is GAGVSQSPSNKVTEKGKDVELRCDPISGHTALYWYRQSLGQGLEFLIYFQGNSAPDKSGLPSDRFSAERTGGSVSTLTIQRTQQEDSAVYLCASSLEKLGLASYEQYFGPGTRLTVT.

DNA for the CDR3: TGTGCCAGCAGCAAGCGGACTGAACCCAGCTACGAGCAGTACTTC. Amino acid sequence: CASSKRTEPSYEQYF. The rearrangement uses TRBV13 and TRBJ2-7, with a tentative D call TRBD2 (5 bases). Trimming took off 5 bases at V and 3 bases at J, with 17 bases between the two ends. This CDR3 is 15 amino acids long. CDR1 and CDR2 (germline): PRHDT, FYEKMQ (reference sequence).

As to this clone: Additional DNA sequences in this sample encode the identical CDR3. The chain combines TRBV9 with TRBJ1-5, with D maybe TRBD1 (6 bases). The CDR3 contains 13 residues. V was trimmed by 0 bases and J by 6 bases, leaving 7 bases between them. Looked up from germline, CDR1 is SGDLS and CDR2 is YYNGEE. CDR3 sequence (DNA): TGTGCCAGCAGCGTAGGAGGGGGTCAGCCCCAGCATTTT. Residues: CASSVGGGQPQHF.

This chain connects TRBV6-1 to TRBJ2-1; no clear D. The germline V gene has CDR1 MNHNS and CDR2 SASEGT. V gave up 1 base and J gave up 1 base, with 14 bases separating them. The CDR3 length is 17 residues. CDR3 sequence reads: CASSEGFRHQSYNEQFF. CDR3 in DNA: TGTGCCAGCAGTGAAGGCTTCAGGCATCAATCCTACAATGAGCAGTTCTTC.

Points on this clone: This same CDR3 is encoded by further DNA sequences in the sample. The chain links TRBV27 to TRBJ2-7; TRBD1 or TRBD2 may be the D gene (5 bases each). CDR3 length: 16 residues. Trimming left V 6 bases short and J 4 bases short, with 22 bases between. The germline CDR1 and CDR2 sequences are MNHEY and SMNVEV (reference sequence). CDR3 bases: TGTGCCAGCAGCCCAAGCTCCGGGACCGAAGTTTACGAGCAGTACTTC. It translates to CASSPSSGTEVYEQYF.

This rearrangement joins TRBV28 to TRBJ2-7; a weak D match, TRBD1 (6 bases). V dropped 7 bases and J dropped 0 bases, with 16 bases sitting between them. CDR3 length: 15 amino acids. Per germline, CDR1 MDHEN and CDR2 SYDVKM. The CDR3 DNA follows: TGTGCCAGCATTCTTAGGGGCAGGGGCTCCTACGAGCAGTACTTC. It translates to CASILRGRGSYEQYF.

This chain connects TRBV27 to TRBJ2-2; the D gene is possibly TRBD2 (6 bases). CDR3 length: 17 amino acids. V was trimmed by 5 bases and J by 0 bases, leaving 16 bases between them. Germline CDR1 and CDR2: MNHEY and SMNVEV (reference sequence). The CDR3 DNA sequence: TGTGCCAGCAGTACGAAGGGAGTAGCGGCGAACACCGGGGAGCTGTTTTTT. This sequence encodes CASSTKGVAANTGELFF.

This sequence joins TRBV7-9 and TRBJ1-4; a weak D match, TRBD1 (5 bases). CDR1 is SEHNR and CDR2 is FQNEAQ in the germline V gene (reference sequence). This CDR3 is built from 14 residues. With 3 bases removed from V and 13 bases from J, the gap between germline ends came to 18 bases. CDR3: CASSLGGNDGLLFF. In DNA, the CDR3 is TGTGCCAGCAGCTTGGGGGGTAACGATGGGTTACTGTTTTTT.

V is TRBV27 and J is TRBJ2-1; the match to TRBD2 covers 11 bases. From germline, CDR1 is MNHEY and CDR2 SMNVEV (reference sequence). The CDR3 extends over 16 amino acids. The V gene end was trimmed by 4 bases and the J gene end by 9 bases; junction bases not matched to a gene: 11. The CDR3 region has the DNA TGTGCCAGCAGTTCCCTTTTACTAGCGGGAGTCGGTGAGCAGTTCTTC. Its translation is CASSSLLLAGVGEQFF.

The rearrangement uses TRBV7-9 and TRBJ2-1, with D maybe TRBD2 (6 bases). CDR3 length equals 13 residues. The ends were cut back, 6 bases at V and 6 bases at J, with 12 bases in the middle. Germline V gene data show CDR1 as SEHNR and CDR2 as FQNEAQ (reference sequence). The CDR3 nucleotides are TGTGCCAGCAGGACTAGGGTCGGCAATGAGCAGTTCTTC. Protein product: CASRTRVGNEQFF. The entire variable domain, with the rest obtained from reference TRBV7-9 and TRBJ2-1, is as follows: DTGVSQNPRHKITKRGQNVTFRCDPISEHNRLYWYRQTLGQGPEFLTYFQNEAQLEKSRLLSDRFSAERPKGSFSTLEIQRTEQGDSAMYLCASRTRVGNEQFFGPGTRLTVL.

V gene TRBV30 combines with J gene TRBJ2-7; maybe TRBD2 (5 bases). The V gene's germline CDR1 is GTSNPN and CDR2 SVGIG (reference sequence). The CDR3 length is 11 residues. Between the trimmed V and J ends, which lost 3 bases and 7 bases, there was a span of 10 bases. The chain's CDR3 is CAWRVWEEQYF. Written as DNA, the CDR3 is TGTGCCTGGAGAGTATGGGAGGAGCAGTACTTC.

V is TRBV18 and J is TRBJ2-5; D could derive from TRBD1 or TRBD2 (5 bases each). Trimming cost V 2 bases and J 5 bases, with 15 bases left between them. Germline values: CDR1 KGHSH, CDR2 LQKENI. CDR3 length equals 15 residues. DNA of the CDR3: TGTGCCAGCTCACCAACCGGGACCGCCGGGGAGACCCAGTACTTC. It codes for CASSPTGTAGETQYF.

This chain links TRBV7-9 with TRBJ2-5; no clear D. CDR1 is SEHNR and CDR2 is FQNEAQ in the germline V gene (reference sequence). Trimming pared 5 bases from V and 5 bases from J, leaving 12 bases between. This CDR3 is 13 amino acids long. The CDR3: CASSAFQFETQYF. For the CDR3, the DNA is TGTGCCAGCAGCGCCTTCCAGTTTGAGACCCAGTACTTC.

The chain couples TRBV13 to TRBJ2-7; D is perhaps TRBD1 or TRBD2 (7 bases each). V shed 5 bases and J shed 2 bases, with 13 bases lying between them. Germline loops: CDR1 PRHDT, CDR2 FYEKMQ (reference sequence). The CDR3 is 14 amino acids. CDR3 sequence (DNA): TGTGCCAGCAGCCCAGGGGGGGCCCCCTACGAGCAGTACTTC. This gives the protein CASSPGGAPYEQYF.

The rearrangement uses TRBV10-3 and TRBJ2-1; D is ambiguous. Per the germline V gene, CDR1 is ENHRY and CDR2 is SYGVKD. The ends were cut back, 3 bases at V and 8 bases at J, with 23 bases in the middle. The CDR3 sequence is 17 residues long. CDR3: CAISDQAVLHVGHEQFF. The DNA for the CDR3 is TGTGCCATCAGTGACCAGGCCGTCCTCCATGTTGGGCATGAGCAGTTCTTC.